A single sample is the source of the 9 T cell receptor beta chains below, sequenced in a study of control samples from healthy donors and cancer patients. Using immunoSEQ multiplex PCR, the repertoire was profiled, and TCRdb retains in-frame clones only, with some absent. The data contain fewer than 200,000 clones, roughly 90% of them singletons. Specimen: blood. These receptor sequences come from a woman aged 50 to 60 in good health.

V and J are TRBV5-5 and TRBJ1-4, with D unclear. With 2 bases removed from V and 0 bases from J, the gap between germline ends came to 5 bases. Per the germline V gene, CDR1 is SGHKS and CDR2 is YYEKEE (reference sequence). There are 14 residues in the CDR3. This CDR3 is CASSFISTNEKLFF. For the CDR3, the DNA is TGTGCCAGCAGCTTCATATCAACTAATGAAAAACTGTTTTTT.

The chain links TRBV19 to TRBJ1-1, with D perhaps TRBD1 (5 bases). This CDR3 has 14 amino acids. V was pared by 3 bases and J by 1 base, with 9 bases between. Germline assignment: CDR1 LNHDA and CDR2 SQIVND (reference sequence). CDR3 sequence (DNA): TGTGCCAGTAGTATTGGGGGTGGGAACACTGAAGCTTTCTTT. This encodes CASSIGGGNTEAFF.

The chain recombines TRBV30 with TRBJ1-1; D call uncertain. The V gene's germline CDR1 is GTSNPN and CDR2 SVGIG (reference sequence). The CDR3 consists of 12 residues. Between the trimmed V and J ends, which lost 1 base and 6 bases, there was a span of 9 bases. The CDR3 bases are TGTGCCTGGAGTGGATCATACTCTGAAGCTTTCTTT. Amino acids: CAWSGSYSEAFF.

The chain carries TRBV18 and TRBJ2-7; TRBD1 is a possible D gene (5 bases). The CDR3 is 14 amino acids. Germline loops: CDR1 KGHSH, CDR2 LQKENI. V was cut by 3 bases and J by 7 bases, with 16 bases left in between. The CDR3 bases are TGTGCCAGCTCACCCGCTACGGAGCACAGGGAGCAGTACTTC. Protein: CASSPATEHREQYF.

The rearrangement links TRBV5-5 to TRBJ2-6; D gene unclear. CDR1 and CDR2 (germline): SGHKS, YYEKEE (reference sequence). V lost 3 bases to trimming and J lost 4 bases, with 8 bases between them. The CDR3 has 14 amino acids. The CDR3 DNA reads as TGTGCCAGCAGCTCTGGACCAGGGGCCAACGTCCTGACTTTC. As protein: CASSSGPGANVLTF.

This clone has just one count. This chain connects TRBV6-2 or TRBV6-3 to TRBJ1-5; D unresolved. The V gene lost 4 bases and the J gene lost 2 bases, with 15 bases spanning the gap. The CDR3 runs to 16 residues. Germline V gives CDR1 MNHEY, CDR2 SVGEGT. The CDR3 sequence: CASSWAAPLGNQPQHF. The CDR3 bases are TGTGCCAGCAGTTGGGCGGCCCCTCTGGGCAATCAGCCCCAGCATTTT.

The chain combines TRBV27 with TRBJ2-3, with TRBD2 as a possible D gene (6 bases). Per germline, CDR1 MNHEY and CDR2 SMNVEV (reference sequence). The ends were cut back, 3 bases at V and 0 bases at J, with 16 bases in the middle. This CDR3 has 17 amino acids. CDR3 bases: TGTGCCAGCAGTTTGGGTTTAAGCGGGCTTAGCACAGATACGCAGTATTTT. Its protein is CASSLGLSGLSTDTQYF.

This chain uses TRBV27 with TRBJ2-1; TRBD1 agrees at 9 bases. Germline V CDR1 and CDR2: MNHEY, SMNVEV (reference sequence). The CDR3 has 16 residues. J was trimmed by 12 bases and V by 5 bases; bases with no gene match: 17. CDR3 residues: CASSGRTGGRNFGQFF. CDR3 DNA sequence: TGTGCCAGCAGTGGAAGAACAGGGGGCAGAAATTTTGGGCAGTTCTTC.

V usage is TRBV10-3 and J usage is TRBJ2-2; possibly TRBD2 for D (6 bases). Trimming left V 10 bases short and J 1 base short, with 10 bases between. Germline V CDR1 and CDR2: ENHRY, SYGVKD. This CDR3 comprises 13 residues. CDR3 in amino acids: CATGTQNTGELFF. CDR3 nucleotides: TGTGCCACCGGGACTCAGAACACCGGGGAGCTGTTTTTT.